This is a list of T cell receptor beta chains from one sample in a study of a mutant IDH1 vaccine in newly diagnosed glioma. These receptors are not linked to any known antigen. Assay: immunoSEQ multiplex PCR; the TCRdb copy retains only in-frame clones and omits some. Of around 40,000 clones in the sample, around 76% were seen once. Sample: PBMCs, taken from a glioma patient whose treatment included an IDH1 peptide vaccine. All receptors derive from a man between 50 and 59 years old with glioma. The CDR3 runs from the conserved cysteine through the conserved F or W. Each record gives: J gene, clone size, V gene, D gene, CDR3 DNA, CDR3 protein. A D gene is named only where the DNA matches it firmly. The size field is filled for only some rows; it gives once, few, many or a size class.

TRBJ1-5	few	TRBV7-8	-	TGTGCCAGCAGCCCCGAAGGGCAAATCCCCCAGCATTTT	CASSPEGQIPQHF
TRBJ1-3	-	TRBV6-1	-	TGTGCCAGCAGTGAAGCGGTACCTGGAAACACCATATATTTT	CASSEAVPGNTIYF
TRBJ2-1	-	TRBV9	-	TGTGCCAGCAGCGTAAGGGGGGGTTTAAGCTCCTACAATGAGCAGTTCTTC	CASSVRGGLSSYNEQFF
TRBJ2-7	-	TRBV27	-	TGTGCCAGCAGCTCCCCCAGGGGCTCCTACGAGCAGTACTTC	CASSSPRGSYEQYF
TRBJ1-4	-	TRBV29-1	TRBD1	TGCAGCGTGTCGGACAGGGTTTTTTCAGGGGAAAAACTGTTTTTT	CSVSDRVFSGEKLFF
TRBJ2-3	once	TRBV7-9	TRBD2	TGTGCCAGCAGCTTGGACCTAGCGGGGGGCACAGATACGCAGTATTTT	CASSLDLAGGTDTQYF
TRBJ1-5	-	TRBV11-2	-	TGTGCCAGCAGCTTAGAAGCTGGGCGAGAACAGCCCCAGCATTTT	CASSLEAGREQPQHF
TRBJ1-2	-	TRBV14	-	TGTGCCAGCAGCCAATATCCCCGCTATGGCTACACCTTC	CASSQYPRYGYTF
TRBJ1-6	-	TRBV7-2	TRBD1	TGTGCCAGCAGCTTAGCCCGACAGGGGAGGAATTCACCCCTCCACTTT	CASSLARQGRNSPLHF
TRBJ1-2	-	TRBV6-5	TRBD1	TGTGCCAGCAGTTCCATCGGACAGGGCTATGGCTACACCTTC	CASSSIGQGYGYTF
TRBJ1-2	-	TRBV7-2	-	TGTGCCAGCAGCGAACCGGCAGGTTTCTATGGCTACACCTTC	CASSEPAGFYGYTF
TRBJ2-5	-	TRBV5-4	TRBD2	TGTGCCAGCAGCCGCGGGGGGGAAGAGACCCAGTACTTC	CASSRGGEETQYF
TRBJ2-3	-	TRBV7-7	TRBD2	TGTGCTAGCAGCCCCCTACTAGCGGGAGATACGCAGTATTTT	CASSPLLAGDTQYF
TRBJ1-1	-	TRBV18	-	TGTGCCAGCTCACCGAATGGTCCGGGAGTTGACACTGAAGCTTTCTTT	CASSPNGPGVDTEAFF
TRBJ1-1	-	TRBV6-5	TRBD1	TGTGCCAGCAGTTACTCGGGGAGGGGGCGAGTTGAAGCTTTCTTT	CASSYSGRGRVEAFF
TRBJ1-6	-	TRBV27	-	TGTGCCAGCAGTGAGGGACTTTCACCCCTCCACTTT	CASSEGLSPLHF
TRBJ1-2	-	TRBV6-1	-	TGTGCCAGCACGATATTACAAGACTATGGCTACACCTTC	CASTILQDYGYTF
TRBJ1-6	few	TRBV30	-	TGTGCCTGGAGTAAGCAGGATGGGTCACCCCTCCACTTT	CAWSKQDGSPLHF
TRBJ2-2	-	TRBV9	-	TGTGCCAGTACCCCATTGAGTCCGGACACCGGGGAGCTGTTTTTT	CASTPLSPDTGELFF
TRBJ1-4	-	TRBV7-2	-	TGTGCCAGCAGCCTCGGGACATCTAATGAAAAACTGTTTTTT	CASSLGTSNEKLFF
TRBJ1-2	-	TRBV2	-	TGTGCCAGCAGCGCCAGGCGGATACACTATGGCTACACCTTC	CASSARRIHYGYTF
TRBJ2-7	-	TRBV2	TRBD1	TGTGCCAGCAGTTATCTGGGACAGGGGGCCTACGAGCAGTACTTC	CASSYLGQGAYEQYF
TRBJ2-7	-	TRBV6-5	-	TGTGCCAGCAGTTACGACGGGACTCCTCGCTACGAGCAGTACTTC	CASSYDGTPRYEQYF
TRBJ1-2	-	TRBV9	-	TGTGCCAGCAGCGTAGGAGGGAATCGAGAAGGCTACACCTTC	CASSVGGNREGYTF
TRBJ2-7	-	TRBV7-8	-	TGTGCCAGCAGCTTACCTGGGTCCGACGAGCAGTACTTC	CASSLPGSDEQYF
TRBJ1-1	-	TRBV5-1	-	TGCGCCAGCAACTTTGGGGATTTGAACACTGAAGCTTTCTTT	CASNFGDLNTEAFF
TRBJ1-1	-	TRBV5-4	-	TGTGCCAGCAGCTTGGGAGGGGACACTGAAGCTTTCTTT	CASSLGGDTEAFF
TRBJ2-3	once	TRBV9	TRBD2	TGTGCCAGCAGCGTAGACGGCGGGGGGTACACAGATACGCAGTATTTT	CASSVDGGGYTDTQYF
TRBJ2-1	-	TRBV7-9	-	TGTGCCAGCAGCAGGGACCTCCTTAAGTTCTTC	CASSRDLLKFF
TRBJ1-5	-	TRBV6-5	TRBD1	TGTGCCAGCAGTTCAGGGGGGCGCAATCAGCCCCAGCATTTT	CASSSGGRNQPQHF
TRBJ2-5	-	TRBV5-1	-	TGCGCCAGCAGCTCCGGGACTTCCCAAGAGACCCAGTACTTC	CASSSGTSQETQYF
TRBJ2-1	-	TRBV28	-	TGTGCCAGCAGTTCGGACTCCTCCTACAATGAGCAGTTCTTC	CASSSDSSYNEQFF
TRBJ2-3	-	TRBV6-1	-	TGTGCCAGCAGTGAAGCATTCGGCACGCAGTATTTT	CASSEAFGTQYF
TRBJ1-2	few	TRBV30	TRBD1	TGTGCCTGGGGAGGACAGGGGGTGTTGTCTGGCTACACCTTC	CAWGGQGVLSGYTF
TRBJ1-5	-	TRBV6-1	-	TGTGCCAGCAGTGAAGTAGGGAGGCAGCCCCAGCATTTT	CASSEVGRQPQHF
TRBJ1-1	-	TRBV7-2	-	TGTGCCAGCAGCCCTCTTTCGAGACGGAACACTGAAGCTTTCTTT	CASSPLSRRNTEAFF
TRBJ1-5	once	TRBV7-9	-	TGTGCCAGCAGCTTACATCGGGGGACGGGCAATCAGCCCCAGCATTTT	CASSLHRGTGNQPQHF
TRBJ1-4	-	TRBV10-3	-	TGTGCCATCAGCGAACGTCGAGTTGATAATGAAAAACTGTTTTTT	CAISERRVDNEKLFF
TRBJ2-1	medium-sized	TRBV6-6	TRBD1	TGTGCCAGCAGTCCAGGGGGCACCTACAATGAGCAGTTCTTC	CASSPGGTYNEQFF
TRBJ2-2	-	TRBV5-6	-	TGTGCCAGCAGCCCCGGGCCGAACGGAGAGCTGTTTTTT	CASSPGPNGELFF
TRBJ1-5	-	TRBV30	-	TGTGCCTGGAGTGGGGGCGGGAGCAATCAGCCCCAGCATTTT	CAWSGGGSNQPQHF
TRBJ1-4	-	TRBV2	-	TGTGCCAGCAGTGAGTGGGACCCCAGGTCGACTAATGAAAAACTGTTTTTT	CASSEWDPRSTNEKLFF
TRBJ1-5	-	TRBV9	-	TGTGCCAGCAGCGTAGGTGGGAGCAATCAGCCCCAGCATTTT	CASSVGGSNQPQHF
TRBJ1-5	-	TRBV5-1	TRBD1	TGCGCCAGCAGCCCGACAGGGGTTAGGGGGCCCCAGCATTTT	CASSPTGVRGPQHF